Reported below is one T cell receptor beta chain. V was cut by 3 bases and J by 0 bases, with 6 bases left in between. The germline V gene encodes CDR1 SGHDT and CDR2 YYEEEE. This CDR3 region has 13 residues. This sample is part of a study of radiotherapy plus CTLA-4 blockade in lung cancer. Overall study context: The study recorded objective responses in around 18% of patients and disease control in about 31%.

It was focal radiation plus CTLA-4 blockade with ipilimumab that patients with chemo-refractory metastatic non-small-cell lung cancer received. The table came from immunoSEQ multiplex PCR; TCRdb's copy has only in-frame clones and leaves some out. The sample has some 15,000 clones; under 75% are singletons. The source of this sequence is a human donor with non-small cell lung cancer whose response to radiotherapy plus ipilimumab could not be evaluated. The V and J genes are TRBV5-6 and TRBJ1-2; no clear D gene. Sample: peripheral blood, taken from a patient treated with radiotherapy plus ipilimumab. The DNA for the CDR3 is TGTGCCAGCAGCTACCGAGCTAACTATGGCTACACCTTC. The encoded protein is CASSYRANYGYTF.